A single sample is the source of the 13 T cell receptor beta chains below, sequenced in a study of blood T cell repertoires in COVID-19. Profiling relied on immunoSEQ multiplex PCR, and the TCRdb table lists in-frame clones only, not all of them. This sample carries 250,000 to 300,000 clones, approximately 86% of them seen once, and the ten largest clones take roughly 4%. Sequencing input: peripheral blood. Receptor source: a man aged 18 to 29 with active or convalescent COVID-19.

This sequence joins TRBV30 and TRBJ2-2, with TRBD2 matching over 13 bases. CDR1 is GTSNPN and CDR2 is SVGIG in the germline V gene (reference sequence). CDR3 size: 18 residues. V shed 2 bases and J 7 bases; nucleotides not matched to a gene: 13. CDR3 loop: CAWSRMTSGRSRVGELFF. The CDR3 region has the DNA TGTGCCTGGAGTAGAATGACTAGCGGGAGGAGCAGGGTCGGGGAGCTGTTTTTT.

This chain joins TRBV21-1 and TRBJ1-5. TRBV21-1 has pseudogene status. This CDR3 has 14 amino acids. The CDR3 DNA reads TGTGCCAGCAGGGAAAGGCCGGGGAATCAGCCCCAGCATTTT. Translation gives CASRERPGNQPQHF.

This chain uses TRBV2 with TRBJ2-2; maybe TRBD1 (5 bases). Germline CDR1 reads SNHLY; CDR2 reads FYNNEI. The V and J ends lost 4 bases and 1 base respectively, with 10 bases between them. This CDR3 has 15 residues. CDR3 sequence (DNA): TGTGCCAGCAGTGCATCAACAGGGAACACCGGGGAGCTGTTTTTT. Protein sequence: CASSASTGNTGELFF.

V and J are TRBV5-8 and TRBJ2-1; D perhaps matches TRBD2 (6 bases). Per the germline V gene, CDR1 is SGHTS and CDR2 is YDEGEE. Trimming stripped 1 base from V and 10 bases from J, with 24 bases between. The CDR3 consists of 17 residues. The CDR3 here is CASSLYIRAAGLNEQFF. Here the CDR3 DNA reads TGTGCCAGCAGCTTGTATATCAGGGCGGCGGGGCTTAACGAGCAGTTCTTC. Variable domain in full (rest from reference TRBV5-8 and TRBJ2-1): EAGVTQSPTHLIKTRGQQATLRCSPISGHTSVYWYQQALGLGLQFLLWYDEGEERNRGNFPPRFSGRQFPNYSSELNVNALELEDSALYLCASSLYIRAAGLNEQFFGPGTRLTVL.

This rearrangement joins TRBV18 to TRBJ2-1, with 10 bases lining up with TRBD1. The ends lost 6 bases at V and 2 bases at J; junction bases unmatched: 7. Germline CDR1 is KGHSH and CDR2 is LQKENI. The CDR3 is made up of 16 amino acids. DNA for the CDR3: TGTGCCAGCTCTCCGGACAGGGGGACGGCCTACAATGAGCAGTTCTTC. This encodes CASSPDRGTAYNEQFF.

The rearrangement uses TRBV5-1 and TRBJ2-6, with 9 bases aligning to TRBD2. This CDR3 spans 16 amino acids. Germline loops: CDR1 SGHRS, CDR2 YFSETQ. Trimming removed 4 bases from V and 2 bases from J; junction bases left unmatched: 4. In DNA form, the CDR3 reads TGCGCCAGCAGCGGAGTAGCGGGAGCTGGGGCCAACGTCCTGACTTTC. This sequence encodes CASSGVAGAGANVLTF. The full variable domain, completed using reference TRBV5-1 and TRBJ2-6, is KAGVTQTPRYLIKTRGQQVTLSCSPISGHRSVSWYQQTPGQGLQFLFEYFSETQRNKGNFPGRFSGRQFSNSRSEMNVSTLELGDSALYLCASSGVAGAGANVLTFGAGSRLTVL.

Here the CDR3 DNA reads TGTGCCAGCAGCGTAGATGGGACTAGCAAAGAGACCCAGTACTTC. This gives the protein CASSVDGTSKETQYF. This chain uses TRBV9 with TRBJ2-5, with 9 bases identical to TRBD2. The CDR3 loop spans 15 amino acids. Germline assignment: CDR1 SGDLS and CDR2 YYNGEE. V gave up 0 bases and J gave up 3 bases; unmatched junction bases: 3. Full variable domain (missing parts from reference TRBV9 and TRBJ2-5): DSGVTQTPKHLITATGQRVTLRCSPRSGDLSVYWYQQSLDQGLQFLIQYYNGEERAKGNILERFSAQQFPDLHSELNLSSLELGDSALYFCASSVDGTSKETQYFGPGTRLLVL.

This chain joins TRBV7-2 and TRBJ2-7, with 8 bases matching TRBD1. V gave up 5 bases and J gave up 5 bases; unmatched junction bases: 8. The CDR3 loop spans 14 amino acids. CDR1 and CDR2 (germline): SGHTA, FQGNSA. CDR3 amino acids: CASSLRQGIDEQYF. Here the CDR3 DNA reads TGTGCCAGCAGCCTAAGACAGGGGATCGACGAGCAGTACTTC.

V gene TRBV6-5 combines with J gene TRBJ1-1; maybe TRBD1 (6 bases). Trimming took off 8 bases at V and 4 bases at J, with 14 bases between the two ends. Germline values: CDR1 MNHEY, CDR2 SVGAGI. The CDR3 extends over 13 amino acids. The CDR3 DNA reads as TGTGCCAGCGGAGAACAGGGTCGCACTGAAGCTTTCTTT. Protein: CASGEQGRTEAFF.

The V and J genes are TRBV7-9 and TRBJ2-7; D might be TRBD1 (6 bases). The V gene's germline CDR1 is SEHNR and CDR2 FQNEAQ (reference sequence). Trimming cost V 7 bases and J 2 bases, with 18 bases left between them. The CDR3 spans 15 residues. CDR3 sequence: CASTFVGAGAYEQYF. The CDR3 DNA follows: TGTGCCAGCACGTTTGTTGGGGCAGGGGCCTACGAGCAGTACTTC.

This chain uses TRBV11-1 with TRBJ1-5; tentatively, D is TRBD1 (5 bases). V dropped 3 bases and J dropped 7 bases, with 10 bases sitting between them. CDR1 and CDR2 (germline): SGHAT, FQDESV (reference sequence). The CDR3 extends over 13 amino acids. The CDR3 reads CASSLRGGQPQHF. As DNA, the CDR3 is TGTGCCAGCAGCTTGCGGGGGGGACAGCCCCAGCATTTT.

The chain couples TRBV6-5 to TRBJ2-2; tentatively, D is TRBD1 (5 bases). The CDR3 extends over 14 amino acids. Between the trimmed V and J ends, which lost 6 bases and 5 bases, there was a span of 13 bases. The germline V gene has CDR1 MNHEY and CDR2 SVGAGI. The CDR3 spells CASRGPPGTGELFF. Written as DNA, the CDR3 is TGTGCCAGCAGGGGGCCTCCCGGAACCGGGGAGCTGTTTTTT.

The chain joins TRBV28 to TRBJ2-2; TRBD2 matches 7 bases. Germline V gives CDR1 MDHEN, CDR2 SYDVKM. V lost 3 bases to trimming and J lost 7 bases; unmatched junction nucleotides: 5. The CDR3 sequence is 14 residues long. CDR3: CASSFTSEGGELFF. CDR3 DNA sequence: TGTGCCAGCAGTTTTACTAGCGAGGGCGGGGAGCTGTTTTTT.